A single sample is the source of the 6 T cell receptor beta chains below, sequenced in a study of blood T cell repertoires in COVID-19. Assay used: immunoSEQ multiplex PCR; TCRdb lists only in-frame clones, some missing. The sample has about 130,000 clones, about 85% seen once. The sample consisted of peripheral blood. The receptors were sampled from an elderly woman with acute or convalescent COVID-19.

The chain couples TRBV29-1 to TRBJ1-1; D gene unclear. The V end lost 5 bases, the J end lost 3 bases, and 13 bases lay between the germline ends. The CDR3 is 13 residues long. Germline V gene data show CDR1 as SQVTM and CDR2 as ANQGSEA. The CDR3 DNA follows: TGCAGCGTTCGGGCGGGAACGTACACTGAAGCTTTCTTT. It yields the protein CSVRAGTYTEAFF. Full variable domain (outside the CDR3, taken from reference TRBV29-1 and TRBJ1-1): SAVISQKPSRDICQRGTSLTIQCQVDSQVTMMFWYRQQPGQSLTLIATANQGSEATYESGFVIDKFPISRPNLTFSTLTVSNMSPEDSSIYLCSVRAGTYTEAFFGQGTRLTVV.

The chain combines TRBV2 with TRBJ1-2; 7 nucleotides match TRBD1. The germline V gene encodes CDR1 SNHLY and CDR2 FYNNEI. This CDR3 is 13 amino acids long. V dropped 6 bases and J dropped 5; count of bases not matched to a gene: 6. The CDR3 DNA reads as TGTGCCAGCAGGATCGGACAGGAGTATGGCTACACCTTC. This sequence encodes CASRIGQEYGYTF.

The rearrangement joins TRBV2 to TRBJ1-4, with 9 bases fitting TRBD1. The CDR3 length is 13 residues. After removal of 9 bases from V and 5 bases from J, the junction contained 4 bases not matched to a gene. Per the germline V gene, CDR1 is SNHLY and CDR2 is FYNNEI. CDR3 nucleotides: TGTGCCAGTGCCGGGACAGGGAATGAAAAACTGTTTTTT. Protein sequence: CASAGTGNEKLFF.

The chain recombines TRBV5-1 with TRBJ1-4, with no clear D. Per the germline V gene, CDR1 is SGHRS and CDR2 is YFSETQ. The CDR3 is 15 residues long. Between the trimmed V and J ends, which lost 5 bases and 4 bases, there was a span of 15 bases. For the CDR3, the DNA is TGCGCCAGCAGTAGCGAGCCAAACTTTAATGAAAAACTGTTTTTT. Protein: CASSSEPNFNEKLFF.

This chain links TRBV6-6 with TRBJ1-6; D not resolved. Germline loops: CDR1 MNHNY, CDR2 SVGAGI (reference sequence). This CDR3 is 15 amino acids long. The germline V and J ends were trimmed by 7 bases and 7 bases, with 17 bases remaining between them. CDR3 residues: CASKEGPDGNSPLHF. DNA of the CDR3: TGTGCCAGCAAGGAGGGCCCGGACGGGAATTCACCCCTCCACTTT.

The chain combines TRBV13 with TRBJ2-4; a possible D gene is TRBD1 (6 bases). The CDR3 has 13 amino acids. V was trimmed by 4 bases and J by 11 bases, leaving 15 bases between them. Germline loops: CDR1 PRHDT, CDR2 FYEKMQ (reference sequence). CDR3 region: CASSSRGSPFQYF. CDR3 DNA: TGTGCCAGCAGCTCAAGGGGGAGCCCATTTCAGTACTTC.